A single sample gave rise to the 13 T cell receptor beta chains below, sequenced in a study of T cell responses to AZD1222 COVID-19 vaccine. The method was immunoSEQ multiplex PCR; TCRdb's version includes in-frame clones alone and lacks a portion of them. This repertoire shows more than 70,000 clones, roughly 85% found once; its top ten account for roughly 1.2%. The input for sequencing was peripheral blood, taken 28 days after the second AZD1222 dose. These receptors originate from an adult who received the AZD1222 COVID-19 vaccine.

The genes are TRBV9 and TRBJ2-7; no clear D. V lost 0 bases and J lost 2, with 12 bases in between. This CDR3 is 15 amino acids long. CDR1 is SGDLS, CDR2 YYNGEE, per germline. In DNA form, the CDR3 reads TGTGCCAGCAGCGTAGACGAGACCCCAACCTACGAGCAGTACTTC. This translates into CASSVDETPTYEQYF.

The chain is built from TRBV7-2 and TRBJ2-3; D remains unclear. There are 15 residues in the CDR3. CDR1 is SGHTA and CDR2 is FQGNSA in the germline V gene. The ends were cut back, 2 bases at V and 3 bases at J, with 12 bases in the middle. CDR3 nucleotide sequence: TGTGCCAGCAGCTTAAGACATGGCGTGACAGATACGCAGTATTTT. It translates to CASSLRHGVTDTQYF. The whole variable domain, filled in from reference TRBV7-2 and TRBJ2-3, reads GAGVSQSPSNKVTEKGKDVELRCDPISGHTALYWYRQSLGQGLEFLIYFQGNSAPDKSGLPSDRFSAERTGGSVSTLTIQRTQQEDSAVYLCASSLRHGVTDTQYFGPGTRLTVL.

The chain couples TRBV6-5 to TRBJ2-1; 10 nucleotides agree with TRBD2. This CDR3 has 15 residues. CDR1 MNHEY and CDR2 SVGAGI come from the germline V gene. The V and J ends lost 5 bases and 1 base, in that order; junction bases with no gene match: 2. Written as DNA, the CDR3 is TGTGCCAGCAGTATTAGCGGGAGGTCCTACAATGAGCAGTTCTTC. As protein: CASSISGRSYNEQFF.

V is TRBV27 and J is TRBJ1-1; 7 nucleotides match TRBD1. The CDR3 has 16 amino acids. J lost 6 bases, V lost 3 bases, and 13 bases had no gene match. Germline V CDR1 and CDR2: MNHEY, SMNVEV (reference sequence). This CDR3 reads CASSFLRQGKGAEAFF. In nucleotides, the CDR3 is TGTGCCAGCAGTTTTCTACGACAGGGTAAGGGCGCTGAAGCTTTCTTT.

This chain uses TRBV5-1 with TRBJ2-1, with 12 bases fitting TRBD2. This CDR3 spans 15 amino acids. Per the germline V gene, CDR1 is SGHRS and CDR2 is YFSETQ. Trimming removed 4 bases from V and 4 bases from J; junction bases left unmatched: 3. CDR3 bases: TGCGCCAGCAGCGAGGGACTAGCGGGTTACAATGAGCAGTTCTTC. Protein sequence: CASSEGLAGYNEQFF.

This chain uses TRBV25-1 with TRBJ2-3; a possible D gene is TRBD1 (5 bases). The germline CDR1 and CDR2 sequences are MGHDK and SYGVNS. There are 15 residues in the CDR3. Deletions cut 0 bases from V and 6 bases from J, with 13 bases between. The CDR3 sequence: CASSEYKGLRDTQYF. The CDR3 DNA reads TGTGCCAGCAGTGAATATAAGGGGCTTAGGGATACGCAGTATTTT.

The gene calls are TRBV6-5 and TRBJ1-1, with D possibly matching TRBD1 (6 bases). Germline CDR1 reads MNHEY; CDR2 reads SVGAGI. Trimming pared 5 bases from V and 4 bases from J, leaving 17 bases between. This CDR3 is 15 amino acids long. The CDR3 loop is CASSRTDPRTTEAFF. In DNA form, the CDR3 reads TGTGCCAGCAGTCGGACAGATCCACGGACCACTGAAGCTTTCTTT.

The CDR3 DNA sequence: TGTGCCAGCAGCGGACCGTCAGGGACAGGGGAGGACACTGAAGCTTTCTTT. It translates to CASSGPSGTGEDTEAFF. V gene TRBV11-3 combines with J gene TRBJ1-1, with TRBD1 matching 10 bases. Trimming cost V 5 bases and J 3 bases; bases outside gene matches: 12. Germline values: CDR1 SGHNT, CDR2 YENEEA. The length of the CDR3 is 17 residues.

This sequence joins TRBV10-3 and TRBJ2-4, with D possibly being TRBD1 (5 bases). Germline loops: CDR1 ENHRY, CDR2 SYGVKD. The CDR3 covers 15 residues. The germline V and J ends were trimmed by 2 bases and 8 bases, with 16 bases remaining between them. The CDR3 DNA sequence: TGTGCCATCAGTGAGGGGGCTCTAAACGTGCACATTCAGTACTTC. Amino acid sequence: CAISEGALNVHIQYF.

This chain links TRBV5-5 with TRBJ2-6; D uncertain. Germline CDR1 reads SGHKS; CDR2 reads YYEKEE (reference sequence). The CDR3 runs 15 residues. Trimming took off 0 bases at V and 2 bases at J, with 6 bases between the two ends. The CDR3 sequence: CASSLERAGANVLTF. The CDR3 DNA is TGTGCCAGCAGCTTGGAAAGGGCTGGGGCCAACGTCCTGACTTTC.

The gene calls are TRBV7-9 and TRBJ1-1; possible D gene TRBD1, 5 bases. Trimming pared 8 bases from V and 6 bases from J, leaving 19 bases between. The CDR3 totals 14 residues. From germline, CDR1 is SEHNR and CDR2 FQNEAQ (reference sequence). The CDR3: CASLGTLSTPEAFF. CDR3 coding DNA: TGTGCCAGCCTCGGGACCCTAAGTACCCCTGAAGCTTTCTTT.

V is TRBV7-9 and J is TRBJ2-5; 8 bases fit TRBD1. Germline values: CDR1 SEHNR, CDR2 FQNEAQ (reference sequence). This CDR3 has 15 residues. J lost 5 bases, V lost 3 bases, and 8 bases had no gene match. DNA of the CDR3: TGTGCCAGCAGCTTCGGTCAGGGGGCTGGGGAGACCCAGTACTTC. This codes for CASSFGQGAGETQYF.

V usage is TRBV7-3 and J usage is TRBJ2-2, with 9 bases that match TRBD1. The CDR3 spans 16 residues. Germline trimming cut 4 bases from V and 4 bases from J; bases unmatched to any gene: 7. The germline CDR1 and CDR2 sequences are SGHTA and FQGTGA. CDR3 in amino acids: CASSSEGQGSTGELFF. CDR3 DNA: TGTGCCAGCAGCTCGGAGGGACAGGGTAGCACCGGGGAGCTGTTTTTT.